This TCR beta chain was captured in a study of blood T cell repertoires in COVID-19. Study-wide context: Acute-phase and convalescent COVID-19 samples originated in the United States, Italy and Spain. The cDNA or gDNA used as material had been derived from T cells, B-cell-depleted T cells, or PBMCs.

Original processing notes: Scientists estimated how many nucleated cells there were by amplifying reference gene primers. Profiling relied on immunoSEQ multiplex PCR, and the TCRdb table lists in-frame clones only, not all of them. The DNA was the basis for D and trimming; V, J and clone size are from that table. The sample contains 150,000 to 200,000 clones, roughly 87% of which appear only once. Individuals drawn from around 24 US areas were about 18 to 100 years old. The germline gives CDR1 LNHDA, CDR2 SQIVND (reference sequence). The ends were cut back, 3 bases at V and 7 bases at J, with 10 bases in the middle. The CDR3 has 14 residues.

Sequencing input: PBMCs or T cells enriched from blood (not recorded which). The TCR was taken from a human donor with acute COVID-19. The donor label of this sample is uncertain. The chain combines TRBV19 with TRBJ1-6; tentative D call: TRBD1 (6 bases). The CDR3 coding sequence is TGTGCCAGTAGTATCTCAGGGGAAAATTCACCCCTCCACTTT. Translation: CASSISGENSPLHF.